Below are 27 T cell receptor beta chains sequenced from a single sample in a study of blood T cell repertoires in COVID-19. TCRdb's table, derived via immunoSEQ multiplex PCR, lists solely in-frame clones and lacks some. Among around 260,000 clones, roughly 89% were seen once, and the ten largest hold 0.85% to 0.95%. Input material: peripheral blood. The source is a woman aged 40 to 50 who had recovered from COVID-19.

The chain's CDR3 is CASSFSTDTQYF. Written as DNA, the CDR3 is TGCGCCAGCAGCTTTTCTACAGATACGCAGTATTTT. V is TRBV5-1 and J is TRBJ2-3; D gene uncertain. Per the germline V gene, CDR1 is SGHRS and CDR2 is YFSETQ. The CDR3 extends over 12 amino acids. V was shortened by 2 bases and J by 3 bases, with 4 bases between the two germline ends.

The rearrangement joins TRBV7-9 to TRBJ2-2; 9 bases align to TRBD2. The V and J ends lost 6 bases and 1 base, in that order; junction bases with no gene match: 3. Germline V gives CDR1 SEHNR, CDR2 FQNEAQ (reference sequence). The CDR3 runs 15 residues. This CDR3 reads CASSRTSENTGELFF. The CDR3 bases are TGTGCCAGCAGTCGGACTAGCGAGAACACCGGGGAGCTGTTTTTT.

The V and J genes are TRBV19 and TRBJ2-6, with D possibly being TRBD2 (6 bases). Trimming removed 11 bases at V and 4 bases at J, with 12 bases between. The length of the CDR3 is 13 residues. The germline CDR1 and CDR2 sequences are LNHDA and SQIVND (reference sequence). This chain's CDR3 is CAGRDLGANVLTF. CDR3 DNA sequence: TGTGCCGGTCGGGACTTAGGGGCCAACGTCCTGACTTTC.

A few counts support this clone. The rearrangement joins TRBV27 to TRBJ2-7; possibly TRBD2 for D (9 bases). This CDR3 is built from 16 residues. The germline V gene has CDR1 MNHEY and CDR2 SMNVEV (reference sequence). The V end lost 6 bases, the J end lost 5 bases, and 23 bases lay between the germline ends. The CDR3 region has the DNA TGTGCCAGCAGCGGGGGGCTAGCGGGACAGGTACACGAGCAGTACTTC. This translates into CASSGGLAGQVHEQYF.

Comments on this clone: Additional DNA sequences in this sample encode the identical CDR3. The V gene is TRBV5-4, the J gene TRBJ1-1; 11 bases line up with TRBD1. This CDR3 comprises 14 residues. Germline lookup yields CDR1 SGHNT and CDR2 YYREEE (reference sequence). V dropped 5 bases and J dropped 5; count of bases not matched to a gene: 5. DNA for the CDR3: TGTGCCAGCAGTCCAGGGACAGGGGGGACTGAAGCTTTCTTT. Translation: CASSPGTGGTEAFF.

J is TRBJ1-2 and V is TRBV5-4, with 9 bases identical to TRBD1. CDR1 SGHNT and CDR2 YYREEE come from the germline V gene (reference sequence). CDR3 size: 14 residues. The V gene end was trimmed by 0 bases and the J gene end by 13 bases; junction bases not matched to a gene: 10. CDR3 sequence (DNA): TGTGCCAGCAGCTTGGAGACCCAGACAGGGGGGCGCACCTTC. The encoded protein is CASSLETQTGGRTF.

V and J are TRBV30 and TRBJ2-1; D gene uncertain. The germline V gene has CDR1 GTSNPN and CDR2 SVGIG (reference sequence). Trimming removed 3 bases from V and 2 bases from J, with 11 bases in between. CDR3 length: 14 residues. This chain's CDR3 is CAWRPEWAYNEQFF. The CDR3 DNA sequence: TGTGCCTGGAGACCGGAGTGGGCCTACAATGAGCAGTTCTTC. Drawing the rest from reference TRBV30 and TRBJ2-1, the complete variable domain is SQTIHQWPATLVQPVGSPLSLECTVEGTSNPNLYWYRQAAGRGLQLLFYSVGIGQISSEVPQNLSASRPQDRQFILSSKKLLLSDSGFYLCAWRPEWAYNEQFFGPGTRLTVL.

The chain employs TRBV28 and TRBJ2-1; 10 positions match TRBD1. The V gene's germline CDR1 is MDHEN and CDR2 SYDVKM. CDR3 length equals 15 residues. Losses at the gene ends were 6 bases for V and 4 bases for J; bases not matched to a gene: 6. The CDR3, as DNA: TGTGCCAGCAGCCCAGGGGACAGGGGTTACAATGAGCAGTTCTTC. The encoded protein is CASSPGDRGYNEQFF. Combining the CDR3 with reference TRBV28 and TRBJ2-1 gives the whole variable domain DVKVTQSSRYLVKRTGEKVFLECVQDMDHENMFWYRQDPGLGLRLIYFSYDVKMKEKGDIPEGYSVSREKKERFSLILESASTNQTSMYLCASSPGDRGYNEQFFGPGTRLTVL.

This clone was observed a single time. This chain connects TRBV21-1 to TRBJ1-5. TRBV21-1 is labeled a pseudogene. This CDR3 region has 15 residues. CDR3 DNA: TGTGCCAGCAGCAAAGGGGGGGGTAGCAATCAGCCCCAGCATTTT. Its translation is CASSKGGGSNQPQHF.

CDR3 nucleotides: TGTGCCAGCAGCCCCACGGGGGTGGGGGCCCAGTACTTC. It codes for CASSPTGVGAQYF. This chain links TRBV11-3 with TRBJ2-5; TRBD2 is a possible D gene (6 bases). CDR3 size: 13 residues. CDR1 and CDR2 from the germline V gene are SGHNT and YENEEA. V gave up 5 bases and J gave up 9 bases, with 16 bases separating them.

This chain uses TRBV6-4 with TRBJ1-2, with TRBD1 matching 9 bases. V was pared by 3 bases and J by 7 bases, with 18 bases of the junction left unmatched. This CDR3 region has 18 residues. Germline lookup yields CDR1 MRHNA and CDR2 SNTAGT. The CDR3: CASSETGQGDLFPSGYTF. In DNA, the CDR3 is TGTGCCAGCAGTGAAACGGGACAGGGTGACTTATTTCCTTCTGGCTACACCTTC.

The count of this clone is one. This chain links TRBV7-9 with TRBJ2-2; 7 positions match TRBD1. J was trimmed by 7 bases and V by 5 bases; bases with no gene match: 7. The germline V gene has CDR1 SEHNR and CDR2 FQNEAQ (reference sequence). The CDR3 runs to 14 residues. CDR3 sequence: CASSPGGPGGELFF. CDR3 nucleotides: TGTGCCAGCAGCCCAGGGGGTCCGGGCGGGGAGCTGTTTTTT.

The chain uses TRBV6-4 and TRBJ2-7; the match to TRBD2 covers 11 bases. The germline gives CDR1 MRHNA, CDR2 SNTAGT. Trimming cost V 6 bases and J 1 base; bases outside gene matches: 14. The CDR3 is made up of 18 amino acids. CDR3 in amino acids: CASSHPLGTSGKSYEQYF. The CDR3 region has the DNA TGTGCCAGCAGCCACCCCCTCGGGACTAGCGGCAAATCCTACGAGCAGTACTTC.

This chain uses TRBV6-5 with TRBJ2-3; D is unresolved. Germline values: CDR1 MNHEY, CDR2 SVGAGI. V gave up 10 bases and J gave up 6 bases, with 8 bases separating them. This CDR3 is built from 10 residues. The CDR3 loop reads CATDSDTQYF. Here the CDR3 DNA reads TGTGCCACCGACTCGGATACGCAGTATTTT.

The V gene is TRBV13, the J gene TRBJ2-7; 11 bases fit TRBD2. V dropped 1 base and J dropped 6; count of bases not matched to a gene: 5. CDR1 is PRHDT, CDR2 FYEKMQ, per germline (reference sequence). The CDR3 is made up of 15 amino acids. CDR3: CASSLVLAGGSEQYF. CDR3 DNA sequence: TGTGCCAGCAGCTTAGTTCTAGCGGGAGGTAGCGAGCAGTACTTC.

The chain is built from TRBV27 and TRBJ2-7; TRBD1 matches 10 bases. J was trimmed by 3 bases and V by 9 bases; bases with no gene match: 8. The CDR3 extends over 14 amino acids. Germline V lookup: CDR1 MNHEY, CDR2 SMNVEV (reference sequence). The DNA for the CDR3 is TGTGCCAGTCGCGTGGGGGACAGGGGCTACGAGCAGTACTTC. Encoded protein: CASRVGDRGYEQYF.

This chain joins TRBV25-1 and TRBJ2-7; weak D call: TRBD2 (5 bases). The CDR3 contains 15 residues. The V gene's germline CDR1 is MGHDK and CDR2 SYGVNS. The V and J ends lost 4 bases and 0 bases respectively, with 13 bases between them. CDR3: CASSGGQTDSYEQYF. In DNA, the CDR3 is TGTGCCAGCAGTGGCGGGCAGACGGACTCCTACGAGCAGTACTTC.

The chain has TRBV19 and TRBJ1-5; 8 nucleotides match TRBD1. The CDR3 totals 16 residues. With 4 bases clipped from V and 1 base from J, the junction kept 6 bases outside the gene matches. In germline, CDR1 is LNHDA, CDR2 SQIVND (reference sequence). DNA for the CDR3: TGTGCCAGTAGTAGCCGACAGGGGACAAGCAATCAGCCCCAGCATTTT. This codes for CASSSRQGTSNQPQHF. The full variable domain, completed using reference TRBV19 and TRBJ1-5, is DGGITQSPKYLFRKEGQNVTLSCEQNLNHDAMYWYRQDPGQGLRLIYYSQIVNDFQKGDIAEGYSVSREKKESFPLTVTSAQKNPTAFYLCASSSRQGTSNQPQHFGDGTRLSIL.

The chain joins TRBV19 to TRBJ2-7; 7 nucleotides agree with TRBD2. CDR3 size: 16 residues. In germline, CDR1 is LNHDA, CDR2 SQIVND (reference sequence). V lost 5 bases and J lost 3; bases outside the gene matches: 13. The CDR3 here is CASSPGRERGLYEQYF. The CDR3, as DNA: TGTGCCAGTAGTCCGGGGAGGGAAAGGGGCCTCTACGAGCAGTACTTC.

The V call is TRBV9, the J call TRBJ2-1; D might be TRBD2 (5 bases). Trimming removed 0 bases at V and 3 bases at J, with 10 bases between. Germline V CDR1 and CDR2: SGDLS, YYNGEE. This CDR3 is 15 amino acids long. The CDR3 DNA sequence: TGTGCCAGCAGCGTAGGTGGCAGCGGCTACAATGAGCAGTTCTTC. Encoded protein: CASSVGGSGYNEQFF.

The chain has TRBV28 and TRBJ2-7; 7 bases match TRBD1. There are 13 residues in the CDR3. V lost 7 bases and J lost 2; bases outside the gene matches: 5. Germline CDR1 MDHEN, CDR2 SYDVKM. The CDR3, as DNA: TGTGCCAGCAACCCGACAGGGCCCTACGAGCAGTACTTC. Translated: CASNPTGPYEQYF.

The genes are TRBV7-2 and TRBJ2-3; no clear D gene. Deletions cut 5 bases from V and 2 bases from J, with 11 bases between. This CDR3 comprises 14 residues. CDR1 is SGHTA, CDR2 FQGNSA, per germline. CDR3 sequence (DNA): TGTGCCAGCAGCCGCCCAGTGGCCACAGATACGCAGTATTTT. Its translation: CASSRPVATDTQYF.

The CDR3 spells CASSLLPGPETQYF. The DNA of the CDR3 is TGCGCCAGCAGCTTGTTGCCGGGTCCGGAGACCCAGTACTTC. The J gene is TRBJ2-5, the V gene TRBV5-1; D is uncertain. The CDR3 has 14 residues. Germline lookup yields CDR1 SGHRS and CDR2 YFSETQ. The ends were cut back, 1 base at V and 5 bases at J, with 12 bases in the middle.

This chain connects TRBV5-5 to TRBJ2-4; D not certain. CDR1 and CDR2 from the germline V gene are SGHKS and YYEKEE (reference sequence). V lost 3 bases and J 0 bases, leaving 4 bases between the germline ends. CDR3 length: 13 residues. The CDR3 coding sequence is TGTGCCAGCAGCTCAGTAGCCAAAAACATTCAGTACTTC. Translation gives CASSSVAKNIQYF.

V usage is TRBV18 and J usage is TRBJ2-2, with D uncertain. Trimming cost V 4 bases and J 3 bases, with 9 bases left between them. Germline V gene data show CDR1 as KGHSH and CDR2 as LQKENI. CDR3 size: 14 residues. CDR3 amino acids: CASSRAGDTGELFF. CDR3 bases: TGTGCCAGCTCACGGGCTGGCGACACCGGGGAGCTGTTTTTT. The full variable domain, in which reference TRBV18 and TRBJ2-2 provide the parts outside the CDR3, is NAGVMQNPRHLVRRRGQEARLRCSPMKGHSHVYWYRQLPEEGLKFMVYLQKENIIDESGMPKERFSAEFPKEGPSILRIQQVVRGDSAAYFCASSRAGDTGELFFGEGSRLTVL.

V and J are TRBV10-3 and TRBJ2-1; TRBD1 is a possible D gene (6 bases). V lost 2 bases, J lost 6 bases, and 11 bases lay in between. The CDR3 contains 14 residues. In germline, CDR1 is ENHRY, CDR2 SYGVKD. The CDR3 region is CAISEDRSGNEQFF. The CDR3 nucleotides read TGTGCCATCAGTGAGGACAGGTCGGGCAATGAGCAGTTCTTC.

The V call is TRBV28, the J call TRBJ2-5; 9 bases agree with TRBD1. V was clipped by 5 bases and J by 4 bases; unmatched bases: 8. CDR3 length equals 15 residues. Germline CDR1 reads MDHEN; CDR2 reads SYDVKM. The CDR3 region is CASSPGQGRRETQYF. The CDR3 coding sequence is TGTGCCAGCAGTCCGGGACAGGGCCGTCGAGAGACCCAGTACTTC.